This T cell receptor (beta chain) was captured by sequencing in a study of post-analysis software for immune sequencing data (dated by TCRdb to between 2014 and 2016). Notes on the research overall: Disease courses on record covered relapsing-remitting, secondary progressive and progressive-relapsing multiple sclerosis, though some patients had no subtype annotation. A subset of samples was prepared in parallel using single-end sample barcoding, then pooled and co-amplified after Illumina adapter ligation. Patient repertoires were compared against 11 to 12 previously published healthy control repertoires from donors aged roughly 6 to 28 years.

Libraries came from PCR. Sequenced on an Illumina HiSeq 2500. Unique molecular identifiers were incorporated into TCR beta cDNA libraries to reduce PCR and sequencing biases. Every 1 to 10 million input T cells yielded approximately 500,000 cDNA molecules, meaning each molecule approximated one T cell. The same protocol used for the earlier healthy control dataset was applied to prepare and sequence the patient libraries. Within a given batch, samples were prepared together, multiplexed and sequenced on the same HiSeq lane. The study's own analysis went as follows. MIGEC handled the raw barcoded reads, throwing out single-read molecular identifier groups before consensus assembly and CDR3 extraction. Clonotype tables were post-analysed with VDJtools, and diversity was normalized by down-sampling all datasets to the smallest sample size. Repertoire overlap clustering matched CDR3 amino acid but not nucleotide sequences to correct batch-related cross-sample contamination. TCRdb's own reprocessing of the public reads used fastp at Q25 and MiXCR and kept productive beta chains. Every distinct CDR3 protein forms one entry, paired with its most common genes and DNA. Clone size and V and J calls follow TCRdb, not the original study. This sample holds roughly 540,000 distinct CDR3 sequences; 34% were observed only once. The ten largest account for around 5.9% of the sample.

To demonstrate the VDJtools post-analysis software, the study profiled TCR beta repertoires from the peripheral blood of about a dozen young patients with multiple sclerosis. The patients with multiple sclerosis were children and adolescents between about 6 and 17 years of age. Broad study findings and their caveats: The control group was slightly older than the multiple sclerosis patient group. Direct clustering with F measure showed strong co-clustering of samples prepared in the same batch, prompting a batch-effect correction. Significantly lower normalized Chao1 diversity was found in multiple sclerosis patients than in controls, suggesting substantial peripheral T-cell clonal expansion.

In the case of this clonotype: Its antigen target is currently unknown. Per-base qualities were not stored, and no clone one base away is much larger.

The sequenced sample was blood. The clonotype originates from a girl younger than 18 with multiple sclerosis.

The CDR3 corresponds to CASSERSSGYGYTF. The bases read TGTGCCAGCAGTGAGCGGAGTTCAGGCTATGGCTACACCTTC. This sequence uses TRBV25-1 and TRBJ1-2; a confident D gene designation cannot be given. CDR1 MGHDK and CDR2 SYGVNS were looked up in the germline V gene. V sheds 3 bases and J sheds 4 bases, leaving 12 bases between their ends. The CDR3 runs 14 residues from the cysteine to the phenylalanine. The retained sequence is limited to the CDR3, 42 bases, with the frame set at the first base.